A few counts support the clone carrying this TCR beta chain. Its antigen is not identified. This sample is drawn from a study of T-cell memory formation after mild COVID-19. General study findings and limits: Detection of some responders pre-infection suggested pre-existing cross-reactive memory T cells participated. Clones contracting across day 15 to 85 had a balanced CD4/CD8 profile; later expanding clones leaned CD4+.

The 5'RACE method, run with constant-segment primers, produced TCR alpha and TCR beta cDNA libraries (carrying sample barcodes and UMIs). From the 5' RACE reads, TCRdb called clonotypes with MiXCR, one entry per CDR3 protein. The sample shows 50,000 to 70,000 distinct CDR3 sequences, 12% of them seen only once. Trimming cost V 0 bases and J 11 bases, with 20 bases left between them. Germline CDR1 is SGDLS and CDR2 is YYNGEE. CDR3 size: 15 residues. Sequenced: PBMCs or a T cell subset sorted from them (not recorded which). This rearrangement joins TRBV9 to TRBJ1-1; a possible D gene is TRBD1 (5 bases). The source is a man in his late teens or twenties who had mild COVID-19 (a few samples of this study predate the infection). Cell type and time point are not known. CDR3 sequence: CASSVEDRGAGLAFF. CDR3 bases: TGTGCCAGCAGCGTAGAGGATAGAGGGGCAGGACTCGCTTTCTTT.